Listed below are T cell receptor beta chains from one sample, sequenced in a study of cytomegalovirus exposure and HLA in healthy donors. This table comes from immunoSEQ multiplex PCR, and its TCRdb copy is limited to in-frame clones, with some not included. The data contain fewer than 200,000 clones, approximately 80% of them singletons. Sequenced: PBMCs. Source of these receptors: a girl under 10 years old in good health and CMV-seropositive. The CDR3 runs from the conserved cysteine through the conserved F or W. A D gene is named only where the DNA matches it firmly. Size is stated for part of the rows, as once, few or many counts, or as a class when the clone is expanded.

d_call: NA; clone_size: once; j_call: TRBJ1-2; v_call: TRBV4-2; cdr3_nt: TGTGCCAGCAGCCAAGAAGGTCTTGGCGGCGATGGCTACACCTTC; cdr3_aa: CASSQEGLGGDGYTF
d_call: NA; clone_size: NA; j_call: TRBJ1-6; v_call: TRBV27; cdr3_nt: TGTGCCAGCAGTTTAGTCACCAGGTCACCCCTCCACTTT; cdr3_aa: CASSLVTRSPLHF
d_call: NA; clone_size: NA; j_call: TRBJ1-1; v_call: TRBV30; cdr3_nt: TGTGCCTGTCTTCAGAAGAACACTGAAGCTTTCTTT; cdr3_aa: CACLQKNTEAFF
d_call: NA; clone_size: NA; j_call: TRBJ2-1; v_call: TRBV7-3; cdr3_nt: TGTGCCAGCACCCTAGCCTCGACCTACAATGAGCAGTTCTTC; cdr3_aa: CASTLASTYNEQFF
d_call: NA; clone_size: NA; j_call: TRBJ2-7; v_call: TRBV11-2; cdr3_nt: TGTGCCAGCAGCTTAGACCCGGGAATCTACGAGCAGTACTTC; cdr3_aa: CASSLDPGIYEQYF
d_call: TRBD2; clone_size: NA; j_call: TRBJ2-7; v_call: TRBV14; cdr3_nt: TGTGCCAGCAGCCAATTAGATTCTAGCGGGAGAACCTACGAGCAGTACTTC; cdr3_aa: CASSQLDSSGRTYEQYF
d_call: NA; clone_size: NA; j_call: TRBJ2-1; v_call: TRBV4-1; cdr3_nt: TGCGCCAGCAGCCAAGTTACAGCAAACTCCTACAATGAGCAGTTCTTC; cdr3_aa: CASSQVTANSYNEQFF
d_call: NA; clone_size: NA; j_call: TRBJ1-1; v_call: TRBV6-1; cdr3_nt: TGTGCCAGCAGTGAATTTTGGGCAGCTTCGAACACTGAAGCTTTCTTT; cdr3_aa: CASSEFWAASNTEAFF
d_call: TRBD2; clone_size: NA; j_call: TRBJ2-1; v_call: TRBV28; cdr3_nt: TGTGCCAGCCTCCTCGCTAGCGGGACCCACAATGAGCAGTTCTTC; cdr3_aa: CASLLASGTHNEQFF
d_call: TRBD1; clone_size: NA; j_call: TRBJ2-5; v_call: TRBV7-9; cdr3_nt: TGTGCCAGCAGCAGACCGGGACAGGGTCATCAAGAGACCCAGTACTTC; cdr3_aa: CASSRPGQGHQETQYF
d_call: NA; clone_size: NA; j_call: TRBJ2-3; v_call: TRBV5-4; cdr3_nt: TGTGCCAGCAGCTTGGGCTTAGGAGCTAGCACAGATACGCAGTATTTT; cdr3_aa: CASSLGLGASTDTQYF
d_call: NA; clone_size: NA; j_call: TRBJ2-1; v_call: TRBV5-1; cdr3_nt: TGCGCCAGCAGCTCAGAAAGGACTGGTTACAATGAGCAGTTCTTC; cdr3_aa: CASSSERTGYNEQFF
d_call: NA; clone_size: NA; j_call: TRBJ2-1; v_call: TRBV18; cdr3_nt: TGTGCCAGCTCACCACCAACGGGATCACGAAATGAGCAGTTCTTC; cdr3_aa: CASSPPTGSRNEQFF
d_call: TRBD1; clone_size: once; j_call: TRBJ2-7; v_call: TRBV27; cdr3_nt: TGTGCCAGCAGTGACCAGGGGGTTTCGTTTGTCGAGCAGTACTTC; cdr3_aa: CASSDQGVSFVEQYF
d_call: NA; clone_size: NA; j_call: TRBJ1-1; v_call: TRBV6-1; cdr3_nt: TGTGCCAGCATCTGGACAGTCCAAGCTTTCTTT; cdr3_aa: CASIWTVQAFF
d_call: TRBD2; clone_size: NA; j_call: TRBJ2-7; v_call: TRBV11-2; cdr3_nt: TGTGCCAGCAGCGCACTAGCGGGGGAAGCCTACGAGCAGTACTTC; cdr3_aa: CASSALAGEAYEQYF